Sequencing of this T cell receptor beta chain was carried out in a study of OX40 agonist ivuxolimab in advanced cancers. Across the study: In this trial design, patients received ivuxolimab intravenously at 0.01 to 10 mg/kg every 2 weeks. Those treated in dose escalation had hepatocellular carcinoma, melanoma, renal cell cancer or head and neck cancer. Broader study findings: At doses 0.1 to 3.0 mg/kg, CD4+ and CD8+ clones expanded.

V was cut by 6 bases and J by 7 bases, with 16 bases left in between. The length of the CDR3 is 14 residues. Germline lookup yields CDR1 LNHDA and CDR2 SQIVND (reference sequence). Data came from immunoSEQ multiplex PCR; TCRdb stores just in-frame clones and leaves some out. This table holds about 100,000 clones, around nine tenths found once. Worth noting for this clone: The antigen is not known.

The chain has TRBV19 and TRBJ1-5; D might be TRBD1 (5 bases). The material was CD4+ or CD8+ T cells sorted from blood, obtained in a trial of the OX40 agonist ivuxolimab. The origin of this receptor is an adult with an advanced solid tumor such as melanoma, head and neck, liver or kidney cancer. The CDR3 sequence is CASRSLGEEQPQHF. The CDR3 bases are TGTGCCAGTAGGAGCCTAGGGGAGGAACAGCCCCAGCATTTT.